The 28 T cell receptor beta chains listed next were all sequenced from one sample in a study of blood T cell repertoires in COVID-19 (dated by TCRdb to 2020 to 2022). Receptor libraries were prepared by the immunoSEQ multiplex PCR assay. Sourced from immuneACCESS, this table was stored by TCRdb with only in-frame sequences that have V and J called. A share of the clones is absent; for the studies checked, an unresolved V gene accounts for under half, and the remainder has no known explanation. In this sample the table shows over 130,000 clones, roughly 85% of which occur a single time. 2.5% to 3% of the sample belongs to the ten largest clones. The source material was peripheral blood. The source is a man aged 45-65 years with acute or convalescent COVID-19.

The V call is TRBV10-1, the J call TRBJ2-2; D remains unclear. Germline V gives CDR1 WNHNN, CDR2 SYGVQD (reference sequence). V was pared by 6 bases and J by 7 bases, with 15 bases between. CDR3 length: 14 amino acids. The CDR3 coding sequence is TGCGCCAGCAGAGCTCGCGGTTCCGGCGGGGAGCTGTTTTTT. Protein product: CASRARGSGGELFF.

The chain employs TRBV3-1 (or the pseudogene TRBV3-2) and TRBJ1-6, with D unclear. V lost 2 bases to trimming and J lost 6 bases, with 11 bases between them. The CDR3 is 15 amino acids. Germline V CDR1 and CDR2: LGHDT, YNNKEL (reference sequence). The CDR3, as DNA: TGTGCCAGCAGCCAAATGTCGGGTCCTAATTCACCCCTCCACTTT. Its protein is CASSQMSGPNSPLHF.

The chain combines TRBV27 with TRBJ2-3; 7 bases map to TRBD2. Germline V gene data show CDR1 as MNHEY and CDR2 as SMNVEV (reference sequence). The CDR3 contains 16 residues. V shed 5 bases, J shed 7 bases, and the junction held 15 bases outside the gene matches. The CDR3 DNA reads TGTGCCAGCAGTCCCCCTACTAGCGCCCCCTTGCATACGCAGTATTTT. As protein: CASSPPTSAPLHTQYF.

V gene TRBV5-6 combines with J gene TRBJ1-1; D is unclear. The CDR3 is 13 amino acids. V lost 2 bases, J lost 1 base, and 6 bases lay in between. Germline-derived CDR1 and CDR2 are SGHDT and YYEEEE. The CDR3: CASSFGENTEAFF. In DNA, the CDR3 is TGTGCCAGCAGCTTCGGAGAGAACACTGAAGCTTTCTTT.

The chain employs TRBV10-3 and TRBJ1-2, with D uncertain. V lost 2 bases, J lost 6 bases, and 10 bases lay in between. The V gene's germline CDR1 is ENHRY and CDR2 SYGVKD. The CDR3 runs to 13 residues. In DNA form, the CDR3 reads TGTGCCATCAGTGAGAGCGGGGAAAATGGCTACACCTTC. Its protein product is CAISESGENGYTF.

V and J are TRBV10-3 and TRBJ2-7, with 7 bases matching TRBD1. The V gene's germline CDR1 is ENHRY and CDR2 SYGVKD. The length of the CDR3 is 15 residues. V lost 6 bases, J lost 0 bases, and 8 bases stayed unmatched. The CDR3, as DNA: TGTGCCATCAGAAACCGGGACAGCGACTCCTACGAGCAGTACTTC. It is translated as CAIRNRDSDSYEQYF.

J is TRBJ2-7 and V is TRBV14; D perhaps matches TRBD2 (5 bases). Germline CDR1 is SGHDN and CDR2 is FVKESK. Trimming took off 4 bases at V and 9 bases at J, with 13 bases between the two ends. This CDR3 region has 12 residues. CDR3 sequence (DNA): TGTGCCAGCAGCCCGGGTCCAGGAGGGCAGTACTTC. It translates to CASSPGPGGQYF. The variable domain in full, completed from reference TRBV14 and TRBJ2-7, reads EAGVTQFPSHSVIEKGQTVTLRCDPISGHDNLYWYRRVMGKEIKFLLHFVKESKQDESGMPNNRFLAERTGGTYSTLKVQPAELEDSGVYFCASSPGPGGQYFGPGTRLTVT.

This clone was detected once. The chain couples TRBV7-8 to TRBJ2-7; 10 nucleotides align to TRBD1. Germline values: CDR1 SGHVS, CDR2 FQNEAQ. The CDR3 has 14 residues. V gave up 4 bases and J gave up 7 bases; unmatched junction bases: 7. CDR3 sequence: CASSSTGGYGEQYF. Written as DNA, the CDR3 is TGTGCCAGCAGCTCGACAGGGGGCTATGGGGAGCAGTACTTC.

This clone was detected only a few times. Other nucleotide sequences in the sample specify the same CDR3. V gene TRBV20-1 combines with J gene TRBJ2-7, with D unresolved. The CDR3 loop spans 11 amino acids. Trimming cost V 5 bases and J 2 bases, with 7 bases left between them. CDR1 and CDR2 from the germline V gene are DFQATT and SNEGSKA (reference sequence). CDR3 sequence: CSALAAYEQYF. The CDR3, as DNA: TGCAGTGCTTTGGCAGCCTACGAGCAGTACTTC.

The rearrangement links TRBV30 to TRBJ2-7, with D maybe TRBD1 (5 bases). Between the trimmed V and J ends, which lost 0 bases and 0 bases, there was a span of 15 bases. Germline CDR1 GTSNPN, CDR2 SVGIG (reference sequence). This CDR3 comprises 16 residues. Here the CDR3 DNA reads TGTGCCTGGAGTGTACTGCGAGACAGCAGCTCCTACGAGCAGTACTTC. Translation gives CAWSVLRDSSSYEQYF. Using reference TRBV30 and TRBJ2-7 for the parts outside the CDR3, the full variable domain is SQTIHQWPATLVQPVGSPLSLECTVEGTSNPNLYWYRQAAGRGLQLLFYSVGIGQISSEVPQNLSASRPQDRQFILSSKKLLLSDSGFYLCAWSVLRDSSSYEQYFGPGTRLTVT.

The gene calls are TRBV28 and TRBJ2-3; D uncertain. The CDR3 has 13 residues. The germline V gene encodes CDR1 MDHEN and CDR2 SYDVKM. V lost 7 bases and J lost 3, with 11 bases in between. The CDR3 DNA reads as TGTGCCAGCAATCCGGCAGGAACAGATACGCAGTATTTT. This gives the protein CASNPAGTDTQYF.

The V gene is TRBV5-1, the J gene TRBJ2-7, with TRBD2 matching over 14 bases. The J segment lost 3 bases and the V segment lost 4 bases, leaving 3 bases of the junction unmatched. This CDR3 region has 15 residues. The germline V gene has CDR1 SGHRS and CDR2 YFSETQ. The CDR3 is CASSATSGRGYEQYF. The CDR3 nucleotides are TGCGCCAGCAGCGCGACTAGCGGGAGGGGCTACGAGCAGTACTTC.

V gene TRBV2 combines with J gene TRBJ1-5, with 11 positions matching TRBD1. This CDR3 has 14 amino acids. CDR1 SNHLY and CDR2 FYNNEI come from the germline V gene. J lost 7 bases, V lost 6 bases, and 5 bases had no gene match. CDR3 bases: TGTGCCAGCAGCGGACAGGGGGCATGGCAGCCCCAGCATTTT. It encodes CASSGQGAWQPQHF.

This chain connects TRBV11-2 to TRBJ2-7; D gene uncertain. Germline loops: CDR1 SGHAT, CDR2 FQNNGV. This CDR3 contains 13 residues. The V and J ends lost 7 bases and 0 bases respectively, with 10 bases between them. CDR3 DNA: TGTGCCAGCAATCAGGCGAGCTCCTACGAGCAGTACTTC. Its protein product is CASNQASSYEQYF.

The chain carries TRBV6-1 and TRBJ1-1, with D unresolved. The germline V and J ends were trimmed by 2 bases and 0 bases, with 19 bases remaining between them. This CDR3 is 18 amino acids long. Germline CDR1 and CDR2: MNHNS and SASEGT. The CDR3 loop reads CASSEPEEGGEVNTEAFF. The CDR3 nucleotides are TGTGCCAGCAGTGAACCCGAGGAGGGTGGGGAGGTGAACACTGAAGCTTTCTTT.

The chain employs TRBV4-1 and TRBJ1-5; 9 nucleotides line up with TRBD1. Losses at the gene ends were 3 bases for V and 7 bases for J; bases not matched to a gene: 10. CDR1 and CDR2 (germline): MGHRA, YSYEKL. This CDR3 spans 16 amino acids. CDR3 coding DNA: TGCGCCAGCAGCCAGTCGCCGGACAGGGGAATCCAGCCCCAGCATTTT. The encoded protein is CASSQSPDRGIQPQHF.

The rearrangement uses TRBV25-1 and TRBJ1-5; D uncertain. CDR3 length: 14 amino acids. In germline, CDR1 is MGHDK, CDR2 SYGVNS. V was shortened by 3 bases and J by 2 bases, with 8 bases between the two germline ends. CDR3 sequence (DNA): TGTGCCAGCAGTGATATGTCAGGCAATCAGCCCCAGCATTTT. It is translated as CASSDMSGNQPQHF.

The J gene is TRBJ1-2, the V gene TRBV27; 10 nucleotides match TRBD1. The trim removed 6 bases at V and 4 bases at J, leaving 5 bases unmatched. The germline gives CDR1 MNHEY, CDR2 SMNVEV (reference sequence). The CDR3 is made up of 14 amino acids. In DNA, the CDR3 is TGTGCCAGCAGCTCCAGACAGGGGGCCTATGGCTACACCTTC. It is translated as CASSSRQGAYGYTF.

The V gene is TRBV28, the J gene TRBJ2-1; D ambiguous. Germline V lookup: CDR1 MDHEN, CDR2 SYDVKM. V gave up 3 bases and J gave up 5 bases, with 11 bases separating them. The CDR3 is 14 amino acids. This chain's CDR3 is CASSFRFYHNEQFF. Here the CDR3 DNA reads TGTGCCAGCAGTTTCAGGTTCTACCACAATGAGCAGTTCTTC.

This sequence joins TRBV11-3 and TRBJ1-1, with D hard to call. V was trimmed by 4 bases and J by 5 bases, leaving 17 bases between them. CDR3 size: 15 residues. Germline-derived CDR1 and CDR2 are SGHNT and YENEEA. The CDR3 loop is CASSSRRSGWTEAFF. For the CDR3, the DNA is TGTGCCAGCAGCTCAAGGAGATCGGGGTGGACTGAAGCTTTCTTT.

This clone was counted once. The V and J genes are TRBV11-2 and TRBJ2-3; TRBD2 is a possible D gene (5 bases). Trimming took 5 bases from V and 4 from J, leaving 13 bases between them. The CDR3 covers 14 residues. Germline loops: CDR1 SGHAT, CDR2 FQNNGV. The CDR3 nucleotides read TGTGCCAGCAGCCAACTCACGAGGGCAGATACGCAGTATTTT. This gives the protein CASSQLTRADTQYF. Variable domain in full (rest from reference TRBV11-2 and TRBJ2-3): EAGVAQSPRYKIIEKRQSVAFWCNPISGHATLYWYQQILGQGPKLLIQFQNNGVVDDSQLPKDRFSAERLKGVDSTLKIQPAKLEDSAVYLCASSQLTRADTQYFGPGTRLTVL.

V and J are TRBV6-5 and TRBJ2-7, with 7 positions matching TRBD1. Per the germline V gene, CDR1 is MNHEY and CDR2 is SVGAGI. V dropped 2 bases and J dropped 2; count of bases not matched to a gene: 6. This CDR3 has 15 amino acids. The DNA of the CDR3 is TGTGCCAGCAGTTACACAGCCGGGACAGCCTACGAGCAGTACTTC. It codes for CASSYTAGTAYEQYF.

This clone was detected only a few times. The rearrangement links TRBV6-1 to TRBJ2-7, with 8 nucleotides matching TRBD1. V dropped 2 bases and J dropped 3; count of bases not matched to a gene: 9. Germline assignment: CDR1 MNHNS and CDR2 SASEGT. The CDR3 consists of 16 residues. CDR3 DNA sequence: TGTGCCAGCAGTGAAATTGTGGGGACAGGAAACTACGAGCAGTACTTC. Encoded protein: CASSEIVGTGNYEQYF.

V and J are TRBV10-1 and TRBJ2-7, with 10 bases matching TRBD2. The CDR3 contains 16 residues. The V gene's germline CDR1 is WNHNN and CDR2 SYGVQD (reference sequence). Unmatched junction bases numbered 5, after V lost 2 bases and J lost 1 base. The CDR3 is CASSEEGLATSYEQYF. CDR3 nucleotides: TGCGCCAGCAGTGAGGAGGGACTAGCGACTTCCTACGAGCAGTACTTC.

This rearrangement joins TRBV5-1 to TRBJ2-1; D gene uncertain. From germline, CDR1 is SGHRS and CDR2 YFSETQ. V lost 4 bases and J 5 bases, leaving 10 bases between the germline ends. This CDR3 is built from 13 residues. CDR3 region: CASSDDEDNEQFF. CDR3 nucleotides: TGCGCCAGCAGCGACGACGAGGACAATGAGCAGTTCTTC.

This chain links TRBV7-6 with TRBJ2-2; unclear D gene. The CDR3 extends over 11 amino acids. Germline V gives CDR1 SGHVS, CDR2 FNYEAQ. The V gene lost 4 bases and the J gene lost 8 bases, with 5 bases spanning the gap. The CDR3: CASSSMGELFF. The CDR3 DNA reads TGTGCCAGCAGCTCTATGGGGGAGCTGTTTTTT.

This clone was seen once. The DNA for the CDR3 is TGTGCCAGCAGCCAAGGGCCCAGGGATGAGCAGTTCTTC. Translating gives CASSQGPRDEQFF. This chain connects TRBV4-2 to TRBJ2-1, with a possible D match to TRBD1 (5 bases). The CDR3 spans 13 residues. V was pared by 1 base and J by 8 bases, with 9 bases between. The germline CDR1 and CDR2 sequences are LGHNA and YNFKEQ.

V is TRBV19 and J is TRBJ1-6, with TRBD1 matching 7 bases. The CDR3 covers 14 residues. V was pared by 2 bases and J by 9 bases, with 4 bases of the junction left unmatched. Germline CDR1 and CDR2: LNHDA and SQIVND (reference sequence). Here the CDR3 DNA reads TGTGCCAGTAGTATACCCCAGGGGGGTTCACCCCTCCACTTT. Its translation is CASSIPQGGSPLHF.